The rows below give T cell receptor beta chains drawn from one sample of a study of immune evolution from preneoplasia to lung adenocarcinoma. Sequencing was performed with immunoSEQ multiplex PCR; in TCRdb, only in-frame clones are kept and a portion is missing. The sample holds 10,000 to 14,000 clones, 70% to 90% seen once. Sequenced input: FFPE invasive lung adenocarcinoma tissue. The receptors were sampled from a person aged 70 to 79 with invasive lung adenocarcinoma. CDR3s include the opening cysteine and the closing phenylalanine or tryptophan. Each record gives: J gene, CDR3 length, D gene, V gene, CDR3 DNA, CDR3 protein. D genes are given only for firm matches.

>TRBJ1-5|12|.|TRBV2
TGTGCCAGCAGTGAGGGGGAGCAGCCCCAGCATTTT
CASSEGEQPQHF
>TRBJ1-1|13|.|TRBV30
TGTGCCTGGAGTGCAGACAGGCGTACTGAAGCTTTCTTT
CAWSADRRTEAFF
>TRBJ2-3|15|.|TRBV2
TGTGCCAGCAGTGAACTGATAGGCCACACAGATACGCAGTATTTT
CASSELIGHTDTQYF
>TRBJ1-2|16|.|TRBV15
TGTGCCACCAGCAGAGAGGCGGATTCCTCTAACTATGGCTACACCTTC
CATSREADSSNYGYTF
>TRBJ1-2|15|TRBD1|TRBV30
TGTGCCTGGAGTGTTCGACAGGGAGAGATGAATGGCTACACCTTC
CAWSVRQGEMNGYTF
>TRBJ1-5|13|TRBD1|TRBV7-7
TGTGCTAGCAGCTTAGACAGGGATCAGCCCCAGCATTTT
CASSLDRDQPQHF
>TRBJ2-5|15|.|TRBV9
TGTGCCAGCAGCGCGAGGTCCAACTATCAAGAGACCCAGTACTTC
CASSARSNYQETQYF
>TRBJ1-1|11|.|TRBV20-1
TGCAGTGCTAGCAGGCGGACTGAAGCTTTCTTT
CSASRRTEAFF
>TRBJ2-1|14|.|TRBV21-1
TGTGCCAGCAGCCGTCAAGGGACCTACAATGAGCAGTTCTTC
CASSRQGTYNEQFF
>TRBJ2-1|15|TRBD1|TRBV6-1
TGTGCCAGCAGTGAACGCGGGACAGGGAATGATGAGCAGTTCTTC
CASSERGTGNDEQFF